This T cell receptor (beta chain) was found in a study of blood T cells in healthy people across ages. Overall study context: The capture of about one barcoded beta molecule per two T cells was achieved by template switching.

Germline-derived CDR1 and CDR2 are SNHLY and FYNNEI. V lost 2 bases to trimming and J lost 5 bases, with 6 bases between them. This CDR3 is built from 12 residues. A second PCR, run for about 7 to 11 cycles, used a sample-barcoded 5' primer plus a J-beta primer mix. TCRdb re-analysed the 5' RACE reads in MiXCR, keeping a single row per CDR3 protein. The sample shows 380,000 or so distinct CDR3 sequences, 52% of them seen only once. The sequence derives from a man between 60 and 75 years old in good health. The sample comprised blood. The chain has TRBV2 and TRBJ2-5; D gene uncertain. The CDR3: CASSETRETQYF. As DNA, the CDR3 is TGTGCCAGCAGTGAAACTCGGGAGACCCAGTACTTC.